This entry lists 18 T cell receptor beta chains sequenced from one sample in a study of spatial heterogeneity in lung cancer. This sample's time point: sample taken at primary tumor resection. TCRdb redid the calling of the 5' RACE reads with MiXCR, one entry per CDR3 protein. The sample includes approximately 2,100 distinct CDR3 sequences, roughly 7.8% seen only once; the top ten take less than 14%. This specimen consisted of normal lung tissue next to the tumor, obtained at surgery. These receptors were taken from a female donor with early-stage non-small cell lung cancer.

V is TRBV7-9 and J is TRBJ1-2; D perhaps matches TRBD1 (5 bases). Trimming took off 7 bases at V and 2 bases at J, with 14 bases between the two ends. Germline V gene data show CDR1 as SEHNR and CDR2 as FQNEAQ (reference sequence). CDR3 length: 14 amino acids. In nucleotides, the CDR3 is TGTGCCAGCACCCCTGATGGGGGGAACTATGGCTACACCTTC. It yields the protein CASTPDGGNYGYTF.

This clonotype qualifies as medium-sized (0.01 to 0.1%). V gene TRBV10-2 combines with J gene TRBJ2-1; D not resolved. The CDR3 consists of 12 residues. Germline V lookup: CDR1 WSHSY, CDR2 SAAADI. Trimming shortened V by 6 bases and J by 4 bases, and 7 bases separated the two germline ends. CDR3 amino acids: CASSPRYNEQFF. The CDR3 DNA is TGCGCCAGCAGCCCGAGGTACAATGAGCAGTTCTTC.

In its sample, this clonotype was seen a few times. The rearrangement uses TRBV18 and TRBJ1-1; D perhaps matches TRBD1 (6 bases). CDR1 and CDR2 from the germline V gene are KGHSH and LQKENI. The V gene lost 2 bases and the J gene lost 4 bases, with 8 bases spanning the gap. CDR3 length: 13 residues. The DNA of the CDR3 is TGTGCCAGCTCACCAGTCAGGGGCACTGAAGCTTTCTTT. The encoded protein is CASSPVRGTEAFF.

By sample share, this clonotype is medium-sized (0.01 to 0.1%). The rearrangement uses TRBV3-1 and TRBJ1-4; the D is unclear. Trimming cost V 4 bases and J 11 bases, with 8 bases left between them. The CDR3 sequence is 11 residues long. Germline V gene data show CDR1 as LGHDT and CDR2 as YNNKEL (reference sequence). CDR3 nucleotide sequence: TGTGCCAGCAGCCGTCGTGAGAAACTGTTTTTT. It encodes CASSRREKLFF.

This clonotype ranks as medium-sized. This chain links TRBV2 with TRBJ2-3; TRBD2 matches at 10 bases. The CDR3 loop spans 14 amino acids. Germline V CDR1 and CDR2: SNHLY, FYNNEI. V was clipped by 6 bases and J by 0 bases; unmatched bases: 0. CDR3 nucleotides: TGTGCCAGCAGGGGACTAGCGAGCACAGATACGCAGTATTTT. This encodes CASRGLASTDTQYF.

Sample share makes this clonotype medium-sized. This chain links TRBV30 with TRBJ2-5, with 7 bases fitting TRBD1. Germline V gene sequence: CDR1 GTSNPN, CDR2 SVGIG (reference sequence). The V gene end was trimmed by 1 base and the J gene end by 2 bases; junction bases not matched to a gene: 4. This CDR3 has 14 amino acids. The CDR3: CAWSGETGQETQYF. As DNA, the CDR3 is TGTGCCTGGAGTGGGGAGACAGGGCAAGAGACCCAGTACTTC.

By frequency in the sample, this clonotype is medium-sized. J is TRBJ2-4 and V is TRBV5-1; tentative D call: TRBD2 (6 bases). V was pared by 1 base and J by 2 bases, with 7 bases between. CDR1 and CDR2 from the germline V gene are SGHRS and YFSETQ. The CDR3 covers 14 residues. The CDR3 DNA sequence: TGCGCCAGCAGCTTGCGGGAGACCAAAAACATTCAGTACTTC. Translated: CASSLRETKNIQYF. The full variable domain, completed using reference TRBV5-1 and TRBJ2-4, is KAGVTQTPRYLIKTRGQQVTLSCSPISGHRSVSWYQQTPGQGLQFLFEYFSETQRNKGNFPGRFSGRQFSNSRSEMNVSTLELGDSALYLCASSLRETKNIQYFGAGTRLSVL.

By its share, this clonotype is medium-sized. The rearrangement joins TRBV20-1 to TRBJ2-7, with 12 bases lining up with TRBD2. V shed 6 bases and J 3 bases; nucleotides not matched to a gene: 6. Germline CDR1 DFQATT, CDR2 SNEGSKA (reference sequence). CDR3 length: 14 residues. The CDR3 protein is CSARTSGKLYEQYF. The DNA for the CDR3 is TGCAGTGCGCGGACTAGCGGGAAGCTCTACGAGCAGTACTTC.

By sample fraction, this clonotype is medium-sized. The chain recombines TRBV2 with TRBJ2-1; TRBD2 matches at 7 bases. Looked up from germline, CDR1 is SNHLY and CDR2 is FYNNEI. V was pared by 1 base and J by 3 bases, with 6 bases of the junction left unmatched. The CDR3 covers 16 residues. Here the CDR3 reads CASSEDAGEIYNEQFF. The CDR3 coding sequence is TGTGCCAGCAGTGAAGACGCGGGAGAAATCTACAATGAGCAGTTCTTC.

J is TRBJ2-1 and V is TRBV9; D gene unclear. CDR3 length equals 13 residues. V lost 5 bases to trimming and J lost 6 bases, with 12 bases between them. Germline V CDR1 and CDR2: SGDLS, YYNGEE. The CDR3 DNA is TGTGCCAGCAGGGACGACTGGACCAATGAGCAGTTCTTC. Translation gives CASRDDWTNEQFF.

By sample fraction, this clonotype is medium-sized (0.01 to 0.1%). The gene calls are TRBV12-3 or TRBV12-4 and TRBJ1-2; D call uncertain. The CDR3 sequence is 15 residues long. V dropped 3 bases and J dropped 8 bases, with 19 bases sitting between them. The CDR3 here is CASSFGPRSPGGYTF. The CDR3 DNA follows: TGTGCCAGCAGTTTTGGTCCGAGATCCCCGGGGGGCTACACCTTC.

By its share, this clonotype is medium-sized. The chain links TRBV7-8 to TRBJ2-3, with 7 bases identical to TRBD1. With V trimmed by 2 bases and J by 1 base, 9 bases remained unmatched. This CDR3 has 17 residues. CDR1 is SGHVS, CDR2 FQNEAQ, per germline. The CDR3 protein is CASSLRATGPRTDTQYF. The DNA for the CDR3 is TGTGCCAGCAGCTTAAGGGCGACAGGGCCTCGCACAGATACGCAGTATTTT.

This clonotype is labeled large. The CDR3 region is CASSLRGQETQYF. CDR3 DNA: TGTGCCAGCAGCTTGCGAGGGCAAGAGACCCAGTACTTC. The V call is TRBV5-4, the J call TRBJ2-5, with a possible D match to TRBD2 (5 bases). Germline lookup yields CDR1 SGHNT and CDR2 YYREEE (reference sequence). The CDR3 length is 13 residues. Trimming pared 1 base from V and 2 bases from J, leaving 6 bases between.

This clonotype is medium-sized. CDR3 amino acids: CASSRGLAGGPAYNEQFF. For the CDR3, the DNA is TGTGCCAGCTCACGCGGACTAGCGGGAGGGCCAGCCTACAATGAGCAGTTCTTC. The chain employs TRBV18 and TRBJ2-1; 15 bases match TRBD2. In germline, CDR1 is KGHSH, CDR2 LQKENI. The trim removed 4 bases at V and 2 bases at J, leaving 6 bases unmatched. The CDR3 extends over 18 amino acids.

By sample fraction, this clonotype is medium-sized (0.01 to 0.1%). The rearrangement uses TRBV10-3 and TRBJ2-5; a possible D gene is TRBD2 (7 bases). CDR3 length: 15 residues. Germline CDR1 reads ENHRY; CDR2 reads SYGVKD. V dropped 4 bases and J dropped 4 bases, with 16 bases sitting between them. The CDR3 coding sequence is TGTGCCATCAGTGGGGGAGGGACAACAGGAGAGACCCAGTACTTC. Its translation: CAISGGGTTGETQYF.

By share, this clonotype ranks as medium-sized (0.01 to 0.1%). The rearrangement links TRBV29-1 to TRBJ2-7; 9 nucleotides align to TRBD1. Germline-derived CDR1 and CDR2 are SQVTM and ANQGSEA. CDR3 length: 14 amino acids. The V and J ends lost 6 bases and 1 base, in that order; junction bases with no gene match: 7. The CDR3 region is CSVSSGTGSYEQYF. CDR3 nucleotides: TGCAGCGTCAGCTCCGGGACAGGGTCCTACGAGCAGTACTTC.

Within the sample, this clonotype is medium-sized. DNA for the CDR3: TGCGCCAGCAGCTTTGGGGAAGACGGGGATACGCAGTATTTT. Protein product: CASSFGEDGDTQYF. The chain has TRBV5-1 and TRBJ2-3; no reliable D call. V was cut by 2 bases and J by 6 bases, with 13 bases left in between. Germline V gene data show CDR1 as SGHRS and CDR2 as YFSETQ. This CDR3 is 14 amino acids long.

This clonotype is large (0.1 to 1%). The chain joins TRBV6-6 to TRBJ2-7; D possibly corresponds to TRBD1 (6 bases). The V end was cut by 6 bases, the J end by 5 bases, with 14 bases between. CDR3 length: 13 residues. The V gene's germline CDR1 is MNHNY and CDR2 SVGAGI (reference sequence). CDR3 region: CASSSNTGNEQYF. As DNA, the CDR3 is TGTGCCAGCAGCTCCAACACAGGGAACGAGCAGTACTTC.